This T cell receptor (beta chain) was identified in a study of cytomegalovirus exposure and HLA in healthy donors. Study-wide points: The productive fraction for most TCR beta V segments was about 87% or about 30% in an earlier analysis. The study labeled 150 to 200 TCR beta chains cytomegalovirus-associated.

Trimming left V 7 bases short and J 7 bases short, with 16 bases between. CDR3 length: 13 residues. Germline lookup yields CDR1 MNHNS and CDR2 SASEGT. Primers included in the PCR were 60 Vbeta and 13 Jbeta primers. Study processing details: In a later analysis, of around 83 million unique beta chains, roughly 10 million appeared in at least two donors. TCRdb keeps only in-frame clones here, not all; method: immunoSEQ multiplex PCR. V, J and clone size derive from that table, while D and trimming were established from the DNA sequence. The sample holds 180,000 or so clones, more than 60% seen once. Points on this clone: The antigen is undetermined.

This sequence joins TRBV6-1 and TRBJ1-1; D is possibly TRBD1 (5 bases). Sequencing was done on a sample of PBMCs. This receptor was obtained from a middle-aged woman in good health and CMV-seropositive. The CDR3 reads CASMRTFENEAFF. The CDR3 DNA reads as TGTGCCAGCATGAGGACATTTGAAAATGAAGCTTTCTTT.